Listed here are 9 T cell receptor beta chains from one sample, sequenced in a study of cytomegalovirus exposure and HLA in healthy donors. Clones were read by immunoSEQ multiplex PCR, and TCRdb kept only the in-frame ones, dropping some. The data contain 150,000 to 200,000 clones, about 80% of them singletons. Sequenced sample: PBMCs. Receptors originate from a man aged 18 to 30 in good health and CMV-seropositive.

This clone was seen a handful of times. This chain connects TRBV30 to TRBJ1-1; 8 bases line up with TRBD1. V lost 1 base, J lost 4 bases, and 5 bases stayed unmatched. This CDR3 spans 14 amino acids. Looked up from germline, CDR1 is GTSNPN and CDR2 is SVGIG (reference sequence). CDR3 nucleotides: TGTGCCTGGAGTGCCGGGACAGGCAGCACTGAAGCTTTCTTT. Protein sequence: CAWSAGTGSTEAFF. The complete variable domain, with remaining parts taken from reference TRBV30 and TRBJ1-1, reads SQTIHQWPATLVQPVGSPLSLECTVEGTSNPNLYWYRQAAGRGLQLLFYSVGIGQISSEVPQNLSASRPQDRQFILSSKKLLLSDSGFYLCAWSAGTGSTEAFFGQGTRLTVV.

The chain recombines TRBV14 with TRBJ2-7; 12 bases are a match to TRBD2. The germline CDR1 and CDR2 sequences are SGHDN and FVKESK. The CDR3 is 14 residues long. Trimming cost V 1 base and J 6 bases; bases outside gene matches: 1. The chain's CDR3 is CASSQVTSGSEQYF. The CDR3 DNA sequence: TGTGCCAGCAGCCAAGTGACTAGCGGGAGCGAGCAGTACTTC.

This clone was seen once. V is TRBV5-1 and J is TRBJ1-1; 7 bases are shared with TRBD1. Trimming removed 4 bases from V and 8 bases from J; junction bases left unmatched: 20. The CDR3 is 17 residues long. The germline V gene has CDR1 SGHRS and CDR2 YFSETQ. For the CDR3, the DNA is TGCGCCAGCAGCGATAGACTCGGAAGCCGGGACAGAAGGGAAGCTTTCTTT. Protein: CASSDRLGSRDRREAFF.

V is TRBV6-5 and J is TRBJ2-7; unclear D gene. CDR1 and CDR2 (germline): MNHEY, SVGAGI. The CDR3 runs to 15 residues. Trimming left V 5 bases short and J 0 bases short, with 14 bases between. The CDR3 sequence is CASSPRASNSYEQYF. CDR3 sequence (DNA): TGTGCCAGCAGTCCGCGAGCGAGCAACTCCTACGAGCAGTACTTC.

The gene calls are TRBV27 and TRBJ1-2, with D possibly TRBD1 on 6 matching bases. Germline CDR1 reads MNHEY; CDR2 reads SMNVEV (reference sequence). V lost 4 bases and J 2 bases, leaving 11 bases between the germline ends. The CDR3 sequence is 14 residues long. CDR3 in amino acids: CASSYTTGNYGYTF. The CDR3, as DNA: TGTGCCAGCAGTTACACCACAGGGAACTATGGCTACACCTTC.

This rearrangement joins TRBV2 to TRBJ2-5, with 8 bases aligning to TRBD1. From germline, CDR1 is SNHLY and CDR2 FYNNEI. CDR3 length: 13 amino acids. J lost 4 bases, V lost 5 bases, and 3 bases had no gene match. The CDR3 loop reads CASSPGGRETQYF. CDR3 coding DNA: TGTGCCAGCAGTCCAGGGGGCAGAGAGACCCAGTACTTC.

CDR3 coding DNA: TGTGCCAGCAGCTCCCCCCAAAAGACTAGCGGGAGGGGTGTGGATACGCAGTATTTT. Translating it yields CASSSPQKTSGRGVDTQYF. V usage is TRBV13 and J usage is TRBJ2-3, with TRBD2 matching over 14 bases. Germline assignment: CDR1 PRHDT and CDR2 FYEKMQ (reference sequence). The CDR3 is 19 amino acids. The V and J ends lost 4 bases and 6 bases, in that order; junction bases with no gene match: 15.

The chain carries TRBV7-8 and TRBJ2-7, with TRBD2 matching over 9 bases. After removal of 5 bases from V and 5 bases from J, the junction contained 10 bases not matched to a gene. The V gene's germline CDR1 is SGHVS and CDR2 FQNEAQ. The CDR3 extends over 15 amino acids. CDR3 in DNA: TGTGCCAGCAGCCGGATTCGCGGGGGGGGCCACGAGCAGTACTTC. It encodes CASSRIRGGGHEQYF. The variable domain in full, completed from reference TRBV7-8 and TRBJ2-7, reads GAGVSQSPRYKVAKRGQDVALRCDPISGHVSLFWYQQALGQGPEFLTYFQNEAQLDKSGLPSDRFFAERPEGSVSTLKIQRTQQEDSAVYLCASSRIRGGGHEQYFGPGTRLTVT.

V gene TRBV5-6 combines with J gene TRBJ1-1, with TRBD1 as a possible D gene (5 bases). This CDR3 comprises 15 residues. Trimming took 4 bases from V and 1 from J, leaving 14 bases between them. Germline V gene data show CDR1 as SGHDT and CDR2 as YYEEEE. The CDR3 nucleotides are TGTGCCAGCAGCCAGGTTTCCGACAGGAACACTGAAGCTTTCTTT. It translates to CASSQVSDRNTEAFF.